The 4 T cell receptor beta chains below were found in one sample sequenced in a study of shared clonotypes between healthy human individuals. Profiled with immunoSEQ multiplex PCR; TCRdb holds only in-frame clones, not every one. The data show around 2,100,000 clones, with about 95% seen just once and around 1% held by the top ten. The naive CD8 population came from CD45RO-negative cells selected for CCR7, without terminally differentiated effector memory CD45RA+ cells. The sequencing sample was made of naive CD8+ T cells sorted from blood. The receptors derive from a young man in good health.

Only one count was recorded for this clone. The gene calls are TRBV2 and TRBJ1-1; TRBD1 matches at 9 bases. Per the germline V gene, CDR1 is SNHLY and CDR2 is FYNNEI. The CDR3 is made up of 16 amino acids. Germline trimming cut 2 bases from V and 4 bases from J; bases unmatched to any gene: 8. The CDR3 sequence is CASSEYGTGRVTEAFF. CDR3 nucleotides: TGTGCCAGCAGTGAATATGGGACAGGGAGGGTCACTGAAGCTTTCTTT.

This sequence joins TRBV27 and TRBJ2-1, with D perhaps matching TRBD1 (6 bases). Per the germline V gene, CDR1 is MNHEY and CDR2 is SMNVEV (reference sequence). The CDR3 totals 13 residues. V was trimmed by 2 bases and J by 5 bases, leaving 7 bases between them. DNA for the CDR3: TGTGCCAGCAGTTTAAACAGGGACAATGAGCAGTTCTTC. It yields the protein CASSLNRDNEQFF.

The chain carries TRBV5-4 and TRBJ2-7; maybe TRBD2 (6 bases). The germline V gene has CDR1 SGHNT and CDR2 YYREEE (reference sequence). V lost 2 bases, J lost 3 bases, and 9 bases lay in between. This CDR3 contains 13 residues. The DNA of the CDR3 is TGTGCCAGCAGCTTTGGAGGGGTCTACGAGCAGTACTTC. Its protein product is CASSFGGVYEQYF.

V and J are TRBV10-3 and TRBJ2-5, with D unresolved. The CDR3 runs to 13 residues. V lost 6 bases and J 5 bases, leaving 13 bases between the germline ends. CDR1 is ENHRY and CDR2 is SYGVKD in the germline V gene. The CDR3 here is CAIRVPTEETQYF. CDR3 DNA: TGTGCCATCAGAGTACCTACTGAGGAGACCCAGTACTTC.